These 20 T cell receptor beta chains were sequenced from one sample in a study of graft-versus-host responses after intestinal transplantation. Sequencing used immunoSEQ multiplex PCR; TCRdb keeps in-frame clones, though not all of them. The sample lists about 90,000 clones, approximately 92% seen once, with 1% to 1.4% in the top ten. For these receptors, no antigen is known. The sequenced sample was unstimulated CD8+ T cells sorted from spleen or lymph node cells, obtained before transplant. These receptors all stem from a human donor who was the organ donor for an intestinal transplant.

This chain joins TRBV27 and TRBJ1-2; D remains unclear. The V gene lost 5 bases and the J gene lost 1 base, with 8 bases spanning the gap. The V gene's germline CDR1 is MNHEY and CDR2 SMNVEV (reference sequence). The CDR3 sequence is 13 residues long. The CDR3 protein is CASSPGVNYGYTF. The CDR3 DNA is TGTGCCAGCAGTCCCGGTGTTAACTATGGCTACACCTTC.

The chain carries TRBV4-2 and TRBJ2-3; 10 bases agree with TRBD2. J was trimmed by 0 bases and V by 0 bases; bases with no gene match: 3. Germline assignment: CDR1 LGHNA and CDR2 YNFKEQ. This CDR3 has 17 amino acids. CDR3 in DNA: TGTGCCAGCAGCCAAGAACTTAGCGGGGGGAGCACAGATACGCAGTATTTT. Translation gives CASSQELSGGSTDTQYF.

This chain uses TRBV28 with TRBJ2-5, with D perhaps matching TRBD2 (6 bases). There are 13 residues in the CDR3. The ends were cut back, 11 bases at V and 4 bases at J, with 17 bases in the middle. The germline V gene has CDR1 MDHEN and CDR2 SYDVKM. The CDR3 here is CASRGSLTETQYF. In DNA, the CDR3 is TGTGCCTCCCGGGGGAGCCTCACAGAGACCCAGTACTTC.

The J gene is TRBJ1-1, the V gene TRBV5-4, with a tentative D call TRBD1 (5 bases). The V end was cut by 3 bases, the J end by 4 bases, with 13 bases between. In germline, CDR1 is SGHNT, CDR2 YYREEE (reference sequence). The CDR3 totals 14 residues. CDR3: CASSSGAGSTEAFF. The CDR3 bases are TGTGCCAGCAGCTCCGGGGCGGGGTCCACTGAAGCTTTCTTT. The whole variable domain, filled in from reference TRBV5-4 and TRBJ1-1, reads ETGVTQSPTHLIKTRGQQVTLRCSSQSGHNTVSWYQQALGQGPQFIFQYYREEENGRGNFPPRFSGLQFPNYSSELNVNALELDDSALYLCASSSGAGSTEAFFGQGTRLTVV.

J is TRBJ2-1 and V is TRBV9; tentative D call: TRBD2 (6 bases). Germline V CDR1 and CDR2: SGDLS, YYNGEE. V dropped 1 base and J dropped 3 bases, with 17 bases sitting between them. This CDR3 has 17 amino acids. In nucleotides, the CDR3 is TGTGCCAGCAGCGTAAGAGGCGGCGGCGGGGACTACAATGAGCAGTTCTTC. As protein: CASSVRGGGGDYNEQFF.

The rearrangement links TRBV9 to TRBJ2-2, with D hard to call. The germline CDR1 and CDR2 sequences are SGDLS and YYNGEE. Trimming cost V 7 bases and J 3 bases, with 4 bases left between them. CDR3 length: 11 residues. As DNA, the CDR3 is TGTGCCAGCTCGGACACCGGGGAGCTGTTTTTT. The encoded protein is CASSDTGELFF.

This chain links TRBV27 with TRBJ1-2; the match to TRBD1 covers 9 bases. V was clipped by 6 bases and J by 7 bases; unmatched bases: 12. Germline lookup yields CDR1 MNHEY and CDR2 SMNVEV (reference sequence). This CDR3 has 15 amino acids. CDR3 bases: TGTGCCAGCAGATCCGGGACAGGGCCCGCTCGTGGCTACACCTTC. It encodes CASRSGTGPARGYTF.

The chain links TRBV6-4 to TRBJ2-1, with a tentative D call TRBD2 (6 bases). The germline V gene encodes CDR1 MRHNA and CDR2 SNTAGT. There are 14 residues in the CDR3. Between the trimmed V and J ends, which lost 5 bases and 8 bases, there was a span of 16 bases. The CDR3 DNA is TGTGCCAGCAGTTATAGCGGAGCCGGGGATGAGCAGTTCTTC. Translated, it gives CASSYSGAGDEQFF.

The CDR3 DNA follows: TGCAGCGCTACCGACACAGATACGCAGTATTTT. It encodes CSATDTDTQYF. The chain carries TRBV29-1 and TRBJ2-3; unclear D gene. Germline V gives CDR1 SQVTM, CDR2 ANQGSEA. V lost 7 bases, J lost 2 bases, and 7 bases lay in between. The length of the CDR3 is 11 residues.

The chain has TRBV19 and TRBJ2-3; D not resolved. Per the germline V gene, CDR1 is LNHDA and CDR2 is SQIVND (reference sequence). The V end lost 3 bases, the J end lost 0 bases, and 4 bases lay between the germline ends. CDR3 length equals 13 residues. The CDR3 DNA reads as TGTGCCAGTAGTATCGGTAGCACAGATACGCAGTATTTT. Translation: CASSIGSTDTQYF.

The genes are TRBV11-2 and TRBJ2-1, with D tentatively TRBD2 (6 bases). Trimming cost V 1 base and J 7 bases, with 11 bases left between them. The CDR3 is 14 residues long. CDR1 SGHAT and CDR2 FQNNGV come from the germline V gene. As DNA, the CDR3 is TGTGCCAGCAGCTTAGCGGGAGTGGAGAATGAGCAGTTCTTC. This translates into CASSLAGVENEQFF.

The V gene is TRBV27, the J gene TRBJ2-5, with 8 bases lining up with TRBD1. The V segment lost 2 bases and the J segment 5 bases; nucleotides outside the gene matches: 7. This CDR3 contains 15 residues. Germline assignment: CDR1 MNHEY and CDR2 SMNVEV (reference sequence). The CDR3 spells CASSLLGRGQETQYF. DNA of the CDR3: TGTGCCAGCAGTTTACTCGGCAGGGGGCAGGAGACCCAGTACTTC.

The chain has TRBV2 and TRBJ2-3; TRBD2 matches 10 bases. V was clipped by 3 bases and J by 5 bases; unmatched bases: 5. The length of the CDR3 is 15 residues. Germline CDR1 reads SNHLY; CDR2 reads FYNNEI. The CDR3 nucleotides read TGTGCCAGCAGTGATGCTAGCGGGGGTGGAGATACGCAGTATTTT. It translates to CASSDASGGGDTQYF.

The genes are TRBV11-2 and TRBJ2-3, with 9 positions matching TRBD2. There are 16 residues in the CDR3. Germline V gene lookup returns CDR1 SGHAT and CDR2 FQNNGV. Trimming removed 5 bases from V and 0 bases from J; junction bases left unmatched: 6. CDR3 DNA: TGTGCCAGCAGCACACGACTAGCGGAGAGCACAGATACGCAGTATTTT. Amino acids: CASSTRLAESTDTQYF.

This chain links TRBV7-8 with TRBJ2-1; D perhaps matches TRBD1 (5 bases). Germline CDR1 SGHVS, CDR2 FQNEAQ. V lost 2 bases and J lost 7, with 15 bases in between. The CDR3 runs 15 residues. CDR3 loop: CASSLLLGQDNEQFF. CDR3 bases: TGTGCCAGCAGCTTACTCCTGGGGCAAGATAATGAGCAGTTCTTC. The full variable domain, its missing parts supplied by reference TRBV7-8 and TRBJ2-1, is GAGVSQSPRYKVAKRGQDVALRCDPISGHVSLFWYQQALGQGPEFLTYFQNEAQLDKSGLPSDRFFAERPEGSVSTLKIQRTQQEDSAVYLCASSLLLGQDNEQFFGPGTRLTVL.

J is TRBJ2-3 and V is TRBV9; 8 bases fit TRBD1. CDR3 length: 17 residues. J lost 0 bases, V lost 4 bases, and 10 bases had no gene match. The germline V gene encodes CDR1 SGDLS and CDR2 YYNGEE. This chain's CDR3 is CASSPKTGVISTDTQYF. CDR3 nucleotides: TGTGCCAGCAGCCCTAAGACAGGGGTTATTAGCACAGATACGCAGTATTTT.

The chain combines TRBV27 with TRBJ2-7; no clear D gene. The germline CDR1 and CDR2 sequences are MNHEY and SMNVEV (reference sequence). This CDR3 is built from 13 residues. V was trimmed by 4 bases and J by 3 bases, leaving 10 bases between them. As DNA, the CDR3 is TGTGCCAGCAGTTCGTCACTGTACTACGAGCAGTACTTC. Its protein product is CASSSSLYYEQYF.

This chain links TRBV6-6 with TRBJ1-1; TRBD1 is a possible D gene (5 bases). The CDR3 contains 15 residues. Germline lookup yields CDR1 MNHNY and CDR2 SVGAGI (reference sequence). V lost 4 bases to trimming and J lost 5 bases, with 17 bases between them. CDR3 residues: CASSWVIGGLTEAFF. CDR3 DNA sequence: TGTGCCAGCAGTTGGGTCATCGGGGGGTTGACTGAAGCTTTCTTT.

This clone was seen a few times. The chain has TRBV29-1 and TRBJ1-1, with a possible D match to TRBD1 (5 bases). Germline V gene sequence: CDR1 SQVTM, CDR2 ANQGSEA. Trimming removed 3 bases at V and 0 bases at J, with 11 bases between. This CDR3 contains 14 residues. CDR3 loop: CSVDDSRMNTEAFF. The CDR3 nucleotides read TGCAGCGTTGACGACAGTCGAATGAACACTGAAGCTTTCTTT.

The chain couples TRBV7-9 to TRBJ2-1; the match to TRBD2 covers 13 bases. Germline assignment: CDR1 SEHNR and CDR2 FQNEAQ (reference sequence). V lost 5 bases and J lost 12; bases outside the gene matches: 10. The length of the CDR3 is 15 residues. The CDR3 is CASSLPLAGGPRQFF. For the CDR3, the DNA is TGTGCCAGCAGCCTCCCACTAGCGGGAGGGCCGAGGCAGTTCTTC.